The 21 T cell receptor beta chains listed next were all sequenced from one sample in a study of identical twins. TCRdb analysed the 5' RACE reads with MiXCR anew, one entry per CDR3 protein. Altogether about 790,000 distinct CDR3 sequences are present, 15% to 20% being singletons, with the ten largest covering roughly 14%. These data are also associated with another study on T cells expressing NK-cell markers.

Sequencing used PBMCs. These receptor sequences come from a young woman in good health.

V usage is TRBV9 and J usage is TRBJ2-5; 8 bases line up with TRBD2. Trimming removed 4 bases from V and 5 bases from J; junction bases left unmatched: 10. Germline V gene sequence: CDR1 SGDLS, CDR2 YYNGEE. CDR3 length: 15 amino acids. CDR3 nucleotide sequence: TGTGCCAGCAGCTCCACTAGCGGATGGGGGGAGACCCAGTACTTC. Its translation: CASSSTSGWGETQYF. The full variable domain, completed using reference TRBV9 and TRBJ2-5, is DSGVTQTPKHLITATGQRVTLRCSPRSGDLSVYWYQQSLDQGLQFLIQYYNGEERAKGNILERFSAQQFPDLHSELNLSSLELGDSALYFCASSSTSGWGETQYFGPGTRLLVL.

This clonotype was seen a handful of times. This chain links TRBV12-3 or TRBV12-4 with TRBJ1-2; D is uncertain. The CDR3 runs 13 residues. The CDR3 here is CGVAGGLWNGYTF. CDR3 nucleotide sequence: TGTGGGGTCGCGGGCGGACTATGGAATGGCTACACCTTC.

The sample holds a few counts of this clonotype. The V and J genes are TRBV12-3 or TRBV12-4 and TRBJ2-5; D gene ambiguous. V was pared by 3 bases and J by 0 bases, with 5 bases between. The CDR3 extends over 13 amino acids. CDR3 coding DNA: TGTGCCAGCAGTTTTAACCACCAAGAGACCCAGTACTTC. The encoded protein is CASSFNHQETQYF.

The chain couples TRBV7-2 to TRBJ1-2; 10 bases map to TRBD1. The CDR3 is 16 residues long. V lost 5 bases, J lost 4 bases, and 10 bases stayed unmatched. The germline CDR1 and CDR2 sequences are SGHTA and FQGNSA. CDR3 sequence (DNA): TGTGCCAGCAGCCCGTTTGGGACAGGGGCGTTCTATGGCTACACCTTC. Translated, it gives CASSPFGTGAFYGYTF.

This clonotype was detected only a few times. CDR3 region: CSARDERGDYQPQHF. DNA for the CDR3: TGCAGTGCTAGAGATGAGCGTGGGGATTATCAGCCCCAGCATTTT. This chain connects TRBV20-1 to TRBJ1-5; D remains ambiguous. CDR3 size: 15 residues. The V gene's germline CDR1 is DFQATT and CDR2 SNEGSKA (reference sequence). Trimming shortened V by 0 bases and J by 5 bases, and 14 bases separated the two germline ends.

CDR3 in amino acids: CATASLQGYGYTF. In DNA, the CDR3 is TGTGCCACAGCCAGCCTCCAGGGCTATGGCTACACCTTC. J is TRBJ1-2 and V is TRBV12-3 or TRBV12-4; perhaps TRBD1 as D (5 bases). Trimming shortened V by 10 bases and J by 4 bases, and 16 bases separated the two germline ends. The CDR3 extends over 13 amino acids.

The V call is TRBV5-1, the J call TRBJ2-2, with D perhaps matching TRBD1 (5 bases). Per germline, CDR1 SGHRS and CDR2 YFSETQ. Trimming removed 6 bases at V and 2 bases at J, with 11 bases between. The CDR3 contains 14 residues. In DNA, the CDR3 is TGCGCCAGCAAAGCCGACAGCAACACCGGGGAGCTGTTTTTT. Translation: CASKADSNTGELFF.

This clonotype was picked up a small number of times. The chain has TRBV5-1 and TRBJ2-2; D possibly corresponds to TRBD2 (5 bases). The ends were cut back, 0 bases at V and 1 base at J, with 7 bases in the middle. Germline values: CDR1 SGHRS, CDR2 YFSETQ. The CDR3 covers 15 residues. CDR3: CASSLDRENTGELFF. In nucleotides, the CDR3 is TGCGCCAGCAGCTTGGACCGGGAGAACACCGGGGAGCTGTTTTTT.

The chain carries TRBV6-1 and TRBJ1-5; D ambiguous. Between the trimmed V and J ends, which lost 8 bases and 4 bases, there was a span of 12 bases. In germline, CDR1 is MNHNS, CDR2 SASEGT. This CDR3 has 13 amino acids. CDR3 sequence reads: CASLEQSNQPQHF. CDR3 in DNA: TGTGCCAGCCTAGAACAGTCAAATCAGCCCCAGCATTTT.

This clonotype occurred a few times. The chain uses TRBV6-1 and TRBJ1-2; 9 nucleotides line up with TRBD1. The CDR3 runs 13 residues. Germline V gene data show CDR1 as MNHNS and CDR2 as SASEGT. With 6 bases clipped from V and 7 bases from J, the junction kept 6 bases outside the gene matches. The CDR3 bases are TGTGCCAGCAGCCACAGGGGGCCTGGTGGCTACACCTTC. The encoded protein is CASSHRGPGGYTF.

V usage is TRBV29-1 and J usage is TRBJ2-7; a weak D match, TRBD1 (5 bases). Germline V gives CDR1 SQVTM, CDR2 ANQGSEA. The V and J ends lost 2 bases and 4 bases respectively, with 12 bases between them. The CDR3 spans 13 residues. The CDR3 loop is CSVEQGTTYEQYF. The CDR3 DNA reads TGCAGCGTTGAACAGGGCACCACTTACGAGCAGTACTTC.

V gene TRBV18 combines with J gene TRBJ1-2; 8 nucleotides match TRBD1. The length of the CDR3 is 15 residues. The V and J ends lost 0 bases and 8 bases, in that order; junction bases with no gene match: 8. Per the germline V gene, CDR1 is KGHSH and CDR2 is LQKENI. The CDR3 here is CASSPPDRVIGGYTF. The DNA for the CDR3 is TGTGCCAGCTCACCACCGGACAGGGTGATCGGCGGCTACACCTTC. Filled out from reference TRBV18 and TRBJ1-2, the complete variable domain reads NAGVMQNPRHLVRRRGQEARLRCSPMKGHSHVYWYRQLPEEGLKFMVYLQKENIIDESGMPKERFSAEFPKEGPSILRIQQVVRGDSAAYFCASSPPDRVIGGYTFGSGTRLTVV.

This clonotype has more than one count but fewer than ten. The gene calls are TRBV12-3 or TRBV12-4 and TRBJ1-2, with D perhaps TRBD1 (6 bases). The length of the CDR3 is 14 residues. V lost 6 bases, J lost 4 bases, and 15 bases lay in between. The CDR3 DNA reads TGTGCCAGCAGCCTCACACAGGGATTCTATGGCTACACCTTC. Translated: CASSLTQGFYGYTF.

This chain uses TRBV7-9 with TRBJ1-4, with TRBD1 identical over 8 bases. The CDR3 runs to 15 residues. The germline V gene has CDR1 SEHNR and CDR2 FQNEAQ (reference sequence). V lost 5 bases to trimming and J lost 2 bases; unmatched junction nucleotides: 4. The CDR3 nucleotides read TGTGCCAGCAGCGTGAACAGGGGGACTAATGAAAAACTGTTTTTT. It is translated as CASSVNRGTNEKLFF.

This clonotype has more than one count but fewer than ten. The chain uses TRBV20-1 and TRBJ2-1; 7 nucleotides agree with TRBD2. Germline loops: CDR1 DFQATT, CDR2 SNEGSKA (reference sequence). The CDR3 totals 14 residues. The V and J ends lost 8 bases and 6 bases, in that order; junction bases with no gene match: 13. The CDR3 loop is CSQAGPLLSNEQFF. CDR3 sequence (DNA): TGCAGTCAAGCGGGACCCCTCCTTTCCAATGAGCAGTTCTTC.

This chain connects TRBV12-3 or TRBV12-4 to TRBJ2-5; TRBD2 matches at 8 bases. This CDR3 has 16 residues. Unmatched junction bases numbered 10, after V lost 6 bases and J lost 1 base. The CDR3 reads CASSPRSAGVQETQYF. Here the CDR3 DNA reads TGTGCCAGCAGCCCTAGATCAGCGGGAGTCCAAGAGACCCAGTACTTC.

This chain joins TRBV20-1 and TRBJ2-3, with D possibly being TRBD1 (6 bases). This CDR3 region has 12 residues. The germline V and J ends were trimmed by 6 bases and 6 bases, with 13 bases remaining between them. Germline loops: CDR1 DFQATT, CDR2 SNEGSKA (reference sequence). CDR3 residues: CSAAQGLDTQYF. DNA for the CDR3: TGCAGTGCCGCACAGGGTTTGGATACGCAGTATTTT.

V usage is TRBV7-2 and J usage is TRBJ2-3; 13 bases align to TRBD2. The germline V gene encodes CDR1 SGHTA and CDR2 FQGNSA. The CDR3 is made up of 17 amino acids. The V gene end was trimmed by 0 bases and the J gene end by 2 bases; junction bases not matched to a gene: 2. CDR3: CASSLAGTSGITDTQYF. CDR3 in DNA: TGTGCCAGCAGCTTAGCCGGGACTAGCGGGATCACAGATACGCAGTATTTT.

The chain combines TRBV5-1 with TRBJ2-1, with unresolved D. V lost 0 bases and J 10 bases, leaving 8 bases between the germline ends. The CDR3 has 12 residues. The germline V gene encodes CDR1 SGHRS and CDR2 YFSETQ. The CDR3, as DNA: TGCGCCAGCAGCTTGGACCGACAAGAGCAGTTCTTC. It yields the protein CASSLDRQEQFF.

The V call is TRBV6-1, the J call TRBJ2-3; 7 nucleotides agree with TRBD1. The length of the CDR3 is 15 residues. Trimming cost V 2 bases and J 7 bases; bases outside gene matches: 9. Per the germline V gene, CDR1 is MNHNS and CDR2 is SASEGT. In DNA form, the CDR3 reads TGTGCCAGCAGTGAATATGAGGGGGCCTCGAATACGCAGTATTTT. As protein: CASSEYEGASNTQYF.

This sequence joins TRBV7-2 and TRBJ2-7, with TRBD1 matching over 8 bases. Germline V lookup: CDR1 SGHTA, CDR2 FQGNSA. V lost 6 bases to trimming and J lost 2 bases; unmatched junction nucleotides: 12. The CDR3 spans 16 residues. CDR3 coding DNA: TGTGCCAGCAGTCACATCCCAGGGACAGGTGCCTACGAGCAGTACTTC. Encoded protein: CASSHIPGTGAYEQYF.